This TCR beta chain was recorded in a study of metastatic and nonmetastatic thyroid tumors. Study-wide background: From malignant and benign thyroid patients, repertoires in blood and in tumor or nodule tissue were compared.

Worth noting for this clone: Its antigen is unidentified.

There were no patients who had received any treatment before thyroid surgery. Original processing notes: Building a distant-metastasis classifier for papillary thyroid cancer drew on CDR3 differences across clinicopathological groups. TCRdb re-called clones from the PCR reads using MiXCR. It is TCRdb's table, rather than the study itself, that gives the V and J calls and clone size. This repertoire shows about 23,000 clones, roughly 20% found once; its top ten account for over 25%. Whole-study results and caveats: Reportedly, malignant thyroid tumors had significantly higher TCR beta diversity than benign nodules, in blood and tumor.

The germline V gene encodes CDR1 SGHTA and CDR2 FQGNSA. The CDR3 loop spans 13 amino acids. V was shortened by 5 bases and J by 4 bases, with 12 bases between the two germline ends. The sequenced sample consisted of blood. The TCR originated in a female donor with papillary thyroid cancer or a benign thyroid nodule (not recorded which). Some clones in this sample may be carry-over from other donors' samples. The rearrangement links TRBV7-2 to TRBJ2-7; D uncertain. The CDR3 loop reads CASSLGHGYEQYF. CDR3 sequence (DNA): TGTGCCAGCAGCCTAGGTCACGGATACGAGCAGTACTTC. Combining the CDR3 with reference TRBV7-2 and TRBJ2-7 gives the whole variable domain GAGVSQSPSNKVTEKGKDVELRCDPISGHTALYWYRQSLGQGLEFLIYFQGNSAPDKSGLPSDRFSAERTGGSVSTLTIQRTQQEDSAVYLCASSLGHGYEQYFGPGTRLTVT.